This T cell receptor beta chain stems from a study of blood T cell repertoires in COVID-19. Methods used by the authors: Estimated nucleated cell counts came from reference gene primer amplification. Method: immunoSEQ multiplex PCR; TCRdb's copy keeps in-frame clones and lacks some. Clone size and V and J calls were adopted from that table, with D and trimming inferred from the DNA. The sample yields around 80,000 clones, approximately 80% seen once. Germline V lookup: CDR1 LGHDT, CDR2 YNNKEL (reference sequence). This CDR3 is built from 14 residues. V was clipped by 1 base and J by 3 bases, with 7 bases between them.

This clonotype originated in a human donor in a cohort sampled during active COVID-19. The sequenced material came from peripheral blood. This chain uses TRBV3-1 (or the pseudogene TRBV3-2) with TRBJ1-5; D perhaps matches TRBD1 (6 bases). The CDR3 is CASSQGTDNQPQHF. CDR3 sequence (DNA): TGTGCCAGCAGCCAAGGGACAGACAATCAGCCCCAGCATTTT.